These 4 T cell receptor beta chains were sequenced from one sample in a study of healthy donors' naive CD4 and CD8 T cells. Starting from about 470 ng of total RNA, TCR libraries were made with linear amplification. TCRdb re-called the reads with MiXCR, one entry per CDR3 protein. The data show around 180,000 distinct CDR3 sequences, with 65% to 75% seen just once and about 2.1% held by the top ten. Sequenced material: naive CD4+ and CD8+ T cells sorted from blood, pooled from several donors. These TCRs come from a pool of human donors in good health; the sample pools cells from several healthy donors.

V gene TRBV6-5 combines with J gene TRBJ1-1; a possible D gene is TRBD1 (5 bases). The CDR3 sequence is 13 residues long. CDR1 is MNHEY and CDR2 is SVGAGI in the germline V gene. Trimming pared 3 bases from V and 2 bases from J, leaving 7 bases between. CDR3 nucleotide sequence: TGTGCCAGCAGTTATACAGGAAACACTGAAGCTTTCTTT. Residues: CASSYTGNTEAFF.

The rearrangement joins TRBV27 to TRBJ2-7; D may correspond to TRBD1 or TRBD2 (6 bases each). Between the trimmed V and J ends, which lost 3 bases and 6 bases, there was a span of 15 bases. CDR1 is MNHEY and CDR2 is SMNVEV in the germline V gene (reference sequence). The CDR3 consists of 14 residues. The CDR3 protein is CASSFRGDSSEQYF. The DNA of the CDR3 is TGTGCCAGCAGTTTTAGGGGGGATTCGTCCGAGCAGTACTTC.

The V call is TRBV29-1, the J call TRBJ2-7; tentative D call: TRBD2 (5 bases). This CDR3 has 13 residues. Deletions cut 7 bases from V and 1 base from J, with 14 bases between. The V gene's germline CDR1 is SQVTM and CDR2 ANQGSEA. CDR3 sequence reads: CSARGHSSYEQYF. The CDR3 region has the DNA TGCAGCGCCCGAGGGCACTCATCCTACGAGCAGTACTTC.

This clonotype was seen a single time. The rearrangement links TRBV30 to TRBJ1-2; D is undetermined. CDR1 is GTSNPN and CDR2 is SVGIG in the germline V gene (reference sequence). The V gene lost 2 bases and the J gene lost 5 bases, with 6 bases spanning the gap. The CDR3 is 11 residues long. In nucleotides, the CDR3 is TGTGCCTGGAGTCGGATGTATGGCTACACCTTC. This translates into CAWSRMYGYTF. Supplemented by reference TRBV30 and TRBJ1-2, the full variable domain reads SQTIHQWPATLVQPVGSPLSLECTVEGTSNPNLYWYRQAAGRGLQLLFYSVGIGQISSEVPQNLSASRPQDRQFILSSKKLLLSDSGFYLCAWSRMYGYTFGSGTRLTVV.